The 23 T cell receptor beta chains presented below share a single source sample, sequenced in a study of patients and donors after allogeneic stem cell transplantation. One entry per CDR3 protein, called by TCRdb with MiXCR from the RT-PCR reads. Seen here are some 880,000 distinct CDR3 sequences, roughly 18% observed once, and the top ten hold 5.5% to 6.5%. Sequencing was performed on blood, either unsorted or a sorted T cell fraction (not recorded which). The receptors originated from a human donor who was either an allogeneic HSCT recipient or a stem cell or donor lymphocyte infusion donor (not recorded which). It is not recorded whose cells these are; they may come from a transplant donor.

This clonotype turned up a few times. The chain employs TRBV27 and TRBJ2-2, with 11 bases aligning to TRBD2. With V trimmed by 8 bases and J by 0 bases, 11 bases remained unmatched. Germline-derived CDR1 and CDR2 are MNHEY and SMNVEV (reference sequence). CDR3 length: 18 amino acids. CDR3 sequence (DNA): TGTGCCAGCGCGCCACTAGCGGGGGTCACCGCGAACACCGGGGAGCTGTTTTTT. This encodes CASAPLAGVTANTGELFF.

The V call is TRBV5-1, the J call TRBJ1-1; D not resolved. Germline-derived CDR1 and CDR2 are SGHRS and YFSETQ. The length of the CDR3 is 15 residues. V shed 0 bases and J shed 0 bases, with 9 bases lying between them. CDR3 nucleotide sequence: TGCGCCAGCAGCTTGGTTGGCTCCCTGAACACTGAAGCTTTCTTT. Protein product: CASSLVGSLNTEAFF.

This clonotype came up a few times. This chain links TRBV6-5 with TRBJ1-1, with unresolved D. The germline CDR1 and CDR2 sequences are MNHEY and SVGAGI. This CDR3 contains 11 residues. With 5 bases removed from V and 3 bases from J, the gap between germline ends came to 4 bases. For the CDR3, the DNA is TGTGCCAGCAGTAAATACACTGAAGCTTTCTTT. It translates to CASSKYTEAFF.

This chain connects TRBV3-1 to TRBJ1-6, with 8 bases lining up with TRBD1. In germline, CDR1 is LGHDT, CDR2 YNNKEL (reference sequence). V dropped 4 bases and J dropped 7; count of bases not matched to a gene: 9. The CDR3 has 16 amino acids. The CDR3 protein is CASSPYHGQGNSPLHF. The CDR3 DNA reads as TGTGCCAGCAGCCCCTATCACGGACAGGGAAATTCACCCCTCCACTTT. Full variable domain (remainder filled in from reference TRBV3-1 and TRBJ1-6): DTAVSQTPKYLVTQMGNDKSIKCEQNLGHDTMYWYKQDSKKFLKIMFSYNNKELIINETVPNRFSPKSPDKAHLNLHINSLELGDSAVYFCASSPYHGQGNSPLHFGNGTRLTVT.

The chain recombines TRBV20-1 with TRBJ2-7; 14 bases are a match to TRBD2. Germline trimming cut 1 base from V and 4 bases from J; bases unmatched to any gene: 6. Per germline, CDR1 DFQATT and CDR2 SNEGSKA (reference sequence). This CDR3 spans 16 amino acids. CDR3 region: CSARGPRTSGGYEQYF. The CDR3 DNA reads as TGCAGTGCTAGAGGACCAAGGACTAGCGGGGGGTACGAGCAGTACTTC.

This clonotype was seen at least ten times. This sequence joins TRBV12-3 or TRBV12-4 and TRBJ2-3, with D maybe TRBD1 (5 bases). This CDR3 spans 14 amino acids. Trimming left V 3 bases short and J 0 bases short, with 7 bases between. CDR3 protein: CASSFTGSTDTQYF. For the CDR3, the DNA is TGTGCCAGCAGTTTTACAGGTAGCACAGATACGCAGTATTTT.

This clonotype has only a few counts. This chain joins TRBV24-1 and TRBJ1-4; TRBD1 is a possible D gene (5 bases). V was shortened by 7 bases and J by 8 bases, with 13 bases between the two germline ends. CDR3 length equals 13 residues. Germline V gene data show CDR1 as KGHDR and CDR2 as SFDVKD. The DNA of the CDR3 is TGTGCCACCAGCGCCCATGGGGGGGAAAAACTGTTTTTT. Translation gives CATSAHGGEKLFF.

This clonotype was counted between two and nine times. J is TRBJ2-7 and V is TRBV11-2; D is unclear. The CDR3 length is 11 residues. Germline loops: CDR1 SGHAT, CDR2 FQNNGV. Between the trimmed V and J ends, which lost 5 bases and 8 bases, there was a span of 10 bases. The CDR3 DNA reads TGTGCCAGCAGCCCTAATAGTAAGCAGTACTTC. Translating gives CASSPNSKQYF.

The CDR3 nucleotides are TGTGCCAGCAGCCAAGTTGACAGGGCAACTGGCTACACCTTC. It yields the protein CASSQVDRATGYTF. This rearrangement joins TRBV3-1 to TRBJ1-2, with TRBD1 matching 7 bases. The CDR3 spans 14 residues. Looked up from germline, CDR1 is LGHDT and CDR2 is YNNKEL (reference sequence). J lost 7 bases, V lost 1 base, and 6 bases had no gene match. Full variable domain (remainder filled in from reference TRBV3-1 and TRBJ1-2): DTAVSQTPKYLVTQMGNDKSIKCEQNLGHDTMYWYKQDSKKFLKIMFSYNNKELIINETVPNRFSPKSPDKAHLNLHINSLELGDSAVYFCASSQVDRATGYTFGSGTRLTVV.

This clonotype appeared a single time. The chain carries TRBV3-1 and TRBJ2-7; D remains ambiguous. The V end lost 2 bases, the J end lost 3 bases, and 14 bases lay between the germline ends. The CDR3 has 15 residues. The germline gives CDR1 LGHDT, CDR2 YNNKEL (reference sequence). In DNA form, the CDR3 reads TGTGCCAGCAGCCAATACGTTCGTTTCAACTACGAGCAGTACTTC. Protein product: CASSQYVRFNYEQYF.

J is TRBJ2-3 and V is TRBV6-5; D is unresolved. Germline V gene data show CDR1 as MNHEY and CDR2 as SVGAGI. V dropped 0 bases and J dropped 2 bases, with 12 bases sitting between them. The CDR3 runs to 16 residues. The CDR3 bases are TGTGCCAGCAGTTACTCGTCGGCGTTGCTCACAGATACGCAGTATTTT. As protein: CASSYSSALLTDTQYF.

The chain is built from TRBV12-3 or TRBV12-4 and TRBJ1-2; D perhaps matches TRBD1 (5 bases). The CDR3 spans 14 residues. Trimming shortened V by 6 bases and J by 7 bases, and 18 bases separated the two germline ends. The DNA of the CDR3 is TGTGCCAGCAGCGTAACGGGGGGAAGGGGTGGCTACACCTTC. This gives the protein CASSVTGGRGGYTF.

The J gene is TRBJ1-1, the V gene TRBV14; the D is unclear. This CDR3 is 16 amino acids long. Germline values: CDR1 SGHDN, CDR2 FVKESK. V dropped 0 bases and J dropped 3 bases, with 14 bases sitting between them. The CDR3 DNA sequence: TGTGCCAGCAGCCAAGATTTAGGGAGAATAGACACTGAAGCTTTCTTT. Its translation: CASSQDLGRIDTEAFF.

This clonotype was seen at least ten times. The chain carries TRBV12-3 or TRBV12-4 and TRBJ2-7; 8 bases align to TRBD2. The CDR3 has 18 residues. The J segment lost 2 bases and the V segment lost 4 bases, leaving 16 bases of the junction unmatched. CDR3 region: CASSSLTLTSGGTYEQYF. CDR3 DNA sequence: TGTGCCAGCAGTTCCCTAACTCTAACTAGCGGAGGCACCTACGAGCAGTACTTC.

This clonotype was detected many times. V and J are TRBV4-2 and TRBJ1-5, with a tentative D call TRBD1 (6 bases). The CDR3 has 16 residues. The V end lost 1 base, the J end lost 4 bases, and 14 bases lay between the germline ends. In germline, CDR1 is LGHNA, CDR2 YNFKEQ. The CDR3 bases are TGTGCCAGCAGCCAAGTCCGGGGACAAGCTAATCAGCCCCAGCATTTT. Translating it yields CASSQVRGQANQPQHF.

This clonotype was seen ten or more times. The rearrangement links TRBV5-1 to TRBJ2-6; D uncertain. This CDR3 is built from 14 residues. In germline, CDR1 is SGHRS, CDR2 YFSETQ. Trimming took off 3 bases at V and 2 bases at J, with 6 bases between the two ends. CDR3 bases: TGCGCCAGCAGCTCCACCCCTGGGGCCAACGTCCTGACTTTC. Amino acid sequence: CASSSTPGANVLTF.

J is TRBJ2-5 and V is TRBV11-2, with 11 bases identical to TRBD2. Germline CDR1 and CDR2: SGHAT and FQNNGV. The V and J ends lost 1 base and 2 bases, in that order; junction bases with no gene match: 12. This CDR3 is built from 19 residues. The CDR3 DNA follows: TGTGCCAGCAGCTTAGGAGGGCGGCTAGCGGGAGGACTTCAAGAGACCCAGTACTTC. Its protein is CASSLGGRLAGGLQETQYF. Drawing the rest from reference TRBV11-2 and TRBJ2-5, the complete variable domain is EAGVAQSPRYKIIEKRQSVAFWCNPISGHATLYWYQQILGQGPKLLIQFQNNGVVDDSQLPKDRFSAERLKGVDSTLKIQPAKLEDSAVYLCASSLGGRLAGGLQETQYFGPGTRLLVL.

This clonotype was found a few times. The chain combines TRBV15 with TRBJ2-1; D is ambiguous. CDR3 size: 15 residues. Looked up from germline, CDR1 is LNHNV and CDR2 is YYDKDF (reference sequence). The ends were cut back, 0 bases at V and 3 bases at J, with 9 bases in the middle. The CDR3 reads CATSRDRFSYNEQFF. DNA of the CDR3: TGTGCCACCAGCAGAGATCGGTTCAGCTACAATGAGCAGTTCTTC.

The chain employs TRBV5-1 and TRBJ2-7; D uncertain. V lost 0 bases and J lost 2, with 9 bases in between. The CDR3 covers 14 residues. Per germline, CDR1 SGHRS and CDR2 YFSETQ. The CDR3 bases are TGCGCCAGCAGCTTGGGTGGGGAAACCTACGAGCAGTACTTC. Its protein product is CASSLGGETYEQYF. The whole variable domain, remainder taken from reference TRBV5-1 and TRBJ2-7, is KAGVTQTPRYLIKTRGQQVTLSCSPISGHRSVSWYQQTPGQGLQFLFEYFSETQRNKGNFPGRFSGRQFSNSRSEMNVSTLELGDSALYLCASSLGGETYEQYFGPGTRLTVT.

The chain is built from TRBV27 and TRBJ1-5; a weak D match, TRBD1 (6 bases). This CDR3 region has 14 residues. Germline V CDR1 and CDR2: MNHEY, SMNVEV (reference sequence). V was clipped by 6 bases and J by 5 bases, with 14 bases between them. CDR3 bases: TGTGCCAGCAGCTTGGAGAGGGGGGATCAGCCCCAGCATTTT. This sequence encodes CASSLERGDQPQHF.

This sequence joins TRBV12-3 or TRBV12-4 and TRBJ2-7, with D maybe TRBD2 (5 bases). V dropped 6 bases and J dropped 4 bases, with 13 bases sitting between them. This CDR3 is built from 13 residues. This CDR3 is CASSRGSVYEQYF. CDR3 bases: TGTGCCAGCAGCAGAGGGTCGGTGTACGAGCAGTACTTC.

In its sample, this clonotype was seen a few times. The chain combines TRBV7-6 with TRBJ2-3; D unresolved. The CDR3 is 16 residues long. The germline gives CDR1 SGHVS, CDR2 FNYEAQ. The germline V and J ends were trimmed by 0 bases and 0 bases, with 10 bases remaining between them. CDR3 in DNA: TGTGCCAGCAGCTTAGCCCGTGTCTTCAGCACAGATACGCAGTATTTT. Its translation: CASSLARVFSTDTQYF.

The chain employs TRBV20-1 and TRBJ2-2; D is unresolved. The CDR3 is 12 amino acids. Deletions cut 6 bases from V and 4 bases from J, with 9 bases between. Germline CDR1 reads DFQATT; CDR2 reads SNEGSKA (reference sequence). In DNA, the CDR3 is TGCAGTGCCCCCCGGAGCACCGGGGAGCTGTTTTTT. Translation: CSAPRSTGELFF.